The 28 T cell receptor beta chains in this list originate from one sample, sequenced in a study of blood T cell repertoires in COVID-19. The assay was immunoSEQ multiplex PCR, and TCRdb's table has in-frame clones only and misses some. The sample comprises around 64,000 clones, around 85% of which are singletons, and roughly a fifth rests with the top ten. The sequenced sample consisted of peripheral blood. Receptor source: a woman at least 80 years old with acute or convalescent COVID-19.

This clone was observed once. This sequence joins TRBV9 and TRBJ1-1, with 8 positions matching TRBD1. This CDR3 contains 16 residues. The V gene's germline CDR1 is SGDLS and CDR2 YYNGEE. V lost 3 bases and J lost 0; bases outside the gene matches: 7. The CDR3 coding sequence is TGTGCCAGCAGCGCTCAGACAGGGGCCATGAACACTGAAGCTTTCTTT. As protein: CASSAQTGAMNTEAFF.

The V gene is TRBV7-2, the J gene TRBJ2-2; the match to TRBD1 covers 7 bases. Germline trimming cut 2 bases from V and 4 bases from J; bases unmatched to any gene: 1. Germline V gives CDR1 SGHTA, CDR2 FQGNSA. The CDR3 totals 14 residues. The CDR3 region is CASSLRTGTGELFF. The CDR3 region has the DNA TGTGCCAGCAGCTTAAGGACAGGCACCGGGGAGCTGTTTTTT.

V usage is TRBV18 and J usage is TRBJ1-5; 9 bases map to TRBD1. With V trimmed by 2 bases and J by 4 bases, 3 bases remained unmatched. This CDR3 is 15 amino acids long. Germline-derived CDR1 and CDR2 are KGHSH and LQKENI. CDR3 protein: CASSPGTGFNQPQHF. As DNA, the CDR3 is TGTGCCAGCTCACCAGGGACAGGGTTTAATCAGCCCCAGCATTTT.

The J gene is TRBJ1-5, the V gene TRBV10-2; D gene ambiguous. There are 15 residues in the CDR3. Germline CDR1 reads WSHSY; CDR2 reads SAAADI. The germline V and J ends were trimmed by 3 bases and 5 bases, with 14 bases remaining between them. The CDR3 here is CASSESGGYDQPQHF. CDR3 DNA: TGCGCCAGCAGTGAATCAGGTGGATATGATCAGCCCCAGCATTTT.

V and J are TRBV6-5 and TRBJ2-5; the match to TRBD2 covers 7 bases. The V segment lost 8 bases and the J segment 5 bases; nucleotides outside the gene matches: 14. The CDR3 loop spans 15 amino acids. The germline V gene has CDR1 MNHEY and CDR2 SVGAGI. CDR3 protein: CASGISGELWETQYF. The CDR3 bases are TGTGCCAGCGGAATAAGCGGGGAGCTCTGGGAGACCCAGTACTTC.

The J gene is TRBJ1-3, the V gene TRBV7-9; 7 nucleotides agree with TRBD1. V dropped 0 bases and J dropped 9; count of bases not matched to a gene: 11. The germline V gene encodes CDR1 SEHNR and CDR2 FQNEAQ (reference sequence). The CDR3 extends over 16 amino acids. The CDR3 loop is CASSLAPTGDAATIYF. The CDR3, as DNA: TGTGCCAGCAGCTTAGCGCCAACAGGGGACGCGGCCACCATATATTTT.

The chain has TRBV18 and TRBJ2-3; TRBD2 matches 7 bases. Trimming removed 0 bases from V and 3 bases from J; junction bases left unmatched: 3. The germline gives CDR1 KGHSH, CDR2 LQKENI. The CDR3 has 15 amino acids. CDR3 nucleotides: TGTGCCAGCTCACCACCAGCGGGGTGGACAGATACGCAGTATTTT. Translation gives CASSPPAGWTDTQYF.

The genes are TRBV28 and TRBJ1-1; the D gene is possibly TRBD1 (5 bases). The CDR3 runs to 14 residues. V shed 3 bases and J shed 5 bases, with 13 bases lying between them. Germline CDR1 reads MDHEN; CDR2 reads SYDVKM. The CDR3 region is CASSFGRQGTEAFF. CDR3 DNA: TGTGCCAGCAGTTTCGGTCGCCAGGGAACTGAAGCTTTCTTT.

This clone was counted only a few times. The chain recombines TRBV3-1 (or the pseudogene TRBV3-2) with TRBJ1-4; 9 bases are shared with TRBD1. The CDR3 has 13 residues. V shed 7 bases and J 8 bases; nucleotides not matched to a gene: 5. The germline V gene encodes CDR1 LGHDT and CDR2 YNNKEL (reference sequence). CDR3 DNA: TGTGCCAGCAACCGACAGGGGGTGGAAAAACTGTTTTTT. Its protein product is CASNRQGVEKLFF.

The rearrangement links TRBV6-5 to TRBJ1-6, with D maybe TRBD1 (6 bases). The germline V gene has CDR1 MNHEY and CDR2 SVGAGI. This CDR3 comprises 12 residues. Trimming took off 6 bases at V and 10 bases at J, with 10 bases between the two ends. CDR3 sequence: CASRLQGSPLHF. The CDR3 bases are TGTGCCAGCAGACTTCAGGGGTCACCCCTCCACTTT.

The chain uses TRBV6-5 and TRBJ2-4; 11 nucleotides match TRBD1. The CDR3 is 15 amino acids. With V trimmed by 7 bases and J by 6 bases, 8 bases remained unmatched. Germline loops: CDR1 MNHEY, CDR2 SVGAGI. The CDR3 DNA reads TGTGCCAGCAAACCGGACAGGGGGCGACCAAACATTCAGTACTTC. This gives the protein CASKPDRGRPNIQYF.

This clone was detected only a few times. This rearrangement joins TRBV28 to TRBJ1-5; D gene ambiguous. The CDR3 consists of 16 residues. Germline V lookup: CDR1 MDHEN, CDR2 SYDVKM. V was clipped by 5 bases and J by 2 bases, with 16 bases between them. The CDR3 loop is CASSLRRPVGNQPQHF. CDR3 in DNA: TGTGCCAGCAGTCTACGTCGCCCGGTCGGCAATCAGCCCCAGCATTTT.

This chain uses TRBV4-1 with TRBJ1-1, with D maybe TRBD1 (6 bases). The CDR3 loop spans 16 amino acids. Trimming stripped 2 bases from V and 1 base from J, with 14 bases between. CDR1 MGHRA and CDR2 YSYEKL come from the germline V gene. The CDR3 protein is CASSQRGQRGNTEAFF. The CDR3 DNA follows: TGCGCCAGCAGCCAACGGGGACAACGAGGGAACACTGAAGCTTTCTTT.

This clone came up a few times. The J gene is TRBJ2-7, the V gene TRBV28; TRBD1 might be the D (5 bases). The CDR3 length is 16 residues. V was clipped by 3 bases and J by 0 bases, with 15 bases between them. CDR1 is MDHEN, CDR2 SYDVKM, per germline. CDR3 residues: CASSFSLQGLSYEQYF. CDR3 bases: TGTGCCAGCAGTTTCTCTTTGCAGGGCCTCTCCTACGAGCAGTACTTC.

The chain employs TRBV11-2 and TRBJ1-2, with D perhaps TRBD1 (5 bases). The CDR3 spans 15 residues. Trimming left V 5 bases short and J 5 bases short, with 18 bases between. Germline values: CDR1 SGHAT, CDR2 FQNNGV. Here the CDR3 DNA reads TGTGCCAGCAGCGGGGGGTCAGGTCTCCCATATGGCTACACCTTC. Translated, it gives CASSGGSGLPYGYTF.

In its sample, this clone was seen once. The chain employs TRBV7-8 and TRBJ1-5; TRBD1 might be the D (5 bases). This CDR3 has 13 residues. Trimming took 5 bases from V and 4 from J, leaving 9 bases between them. Germline V gene sequence: CDR1 SGHVS, CDR2 FQNEAQ. CDR3 loop: CASSPTGNQPQHF. CDR3 in DNA: TGTGCCAGCAGCCCTACAGGAAATCAGCCCCAGCATTTT. The entire variable domain, with the rest obtained from reference TRBV7-8 and TRBJ1-5, is as follows: GAGVSQSPRYKVAKRGQDVALRCDPISGHVSLFWYQQALGQGPEFLTYFQNEAQLDKSGLPSDRFFAERPEGSVSTLKIQRTQQEDSAVYLCASSPTGNQPQHFGDGTRLSIL.

This clone is judged medium-sized. V gene TRBV20-1 combines with J gene TRBJ1-1, with unresolved D. In germline, CDR1 is DFQATT, CDR2 SNEGSKA (reference sequence). The length of the CDR3 is 11 residues. V was trimmed by 4 bases and J by 3 bases, leaving 6 bases between them. This chain's CDR3 is CSAILYTEAFF. For the CDR3, the DNA is TGCAGTGCTATCCTGTACACTGAAGCTTTCTTT.

The rearrangement links TRBV10-3 to TRBJ1-2; D gene ambiguous. Trimming removed 3 bases from V and 2 bases from J, with 10 bases in between. The CDR3 length is 14 residues. Germline values: CDR1 ENHRY, CDR2 SYGVKD. The CDR3 DNA sequence: TGTGCCATCAGTGATTCTGGGAGGAACTATGGCTACACCTTC. Its translation is CAISDSGRNYGYTF.

The J gene is TRBJ1-1, the V gene TRBV5-1; the D gene is possibly TRBD1 (5 bases). The CDR3 extends over 11 amino acids. Germline CDR1 is SGHRS and CDR2 is YFSETQ. V was clipped by 5 bases and J by 8 bases, with 10 bases between them. CDR3 region: CASSGDFEAFF. In DNA form, the CDR3 reads TGCGCCAGCAGTGGGGACTTCGAAGCTTTCTTT.

The CDR3 here is CTSSQAPRQDYGYTF. CDR3 DNA: TGCACCAGCAGCCAAGCCCCCAGGCAGGACTATGGCTACACCTTC. The chain couples TRBV1 to TRBJ1-2; TRBD1, the D gene given by the table, was not confirmed from the DNA. TRBV1 is a listed pseudogene. This CDR3 contains 15 residues.

Only a few counts were recorded for this clone. The chain is built from TRBV29-1 and TRBJ2-3; 10 bases are a match to TRBD1. The trim removed 5 bases at V and 4 bases at J, leaving 6 bases unmatched. Germline CDR1 SQVTM, CDR2 ANQGSEA. The CDR3 has 14 amino acids. CDR3 protein: CSVPPGQGSDTQYF. The DNA for the CDR3 is TGCAGCGTTCCCCCGGGACAGGGGTCAGATACGCAGTATTTT.

As to this clone: Other DNA variants within this sample encode the same CDR3. CDR3 loop: CASSLGGSRNQPQHF. The CDR3 nucleotides read TGTGCCAGCAGTTTGGGGGGAAGTAGGAATCAGCCCCAGCATTTT. The gene calls are TRBV28 and TRBJ1-5; maybe TRBD1 (5 bases). V lost 3 bases, J lost 4 bases, and 13 bases lay in between. This CDR3 is 15 amino acids long. Germline V gene sequence: CDR1 MDHEN, CDR2 SYDVKM.

The chain joins TRBV7-2 to TRBJ2-1, with TRBD1 matching over 8 bases. The CDR3 spans 18 residues. Per germline, CDR1 SGHTA and CDR2 FQGNSA. Trimming at V came to 3 bases and at J to 4 bases, leaving 14 bases not matched to a gene. In nucleotides, the CDR3 is TGTGCCAGCAGCTTTCGCGGACAGGGAATTCTTCGATACAATGAGCAGTTCTTC. Its protein product is CASSFRGQGILRYNEQFF.

The chain carries TRBV7-9 and TRBJ1-6; no clear D gene. Trimming removed 7 bases from V and 0 bases from J, with 16 bases in between. The V gene's germline CDR1 is SEHNR and CDR2 FQNEAQ (reference sequence). The CDR3 loop spans 17 amino acids. The chain's CDR3 is CASTTGSGSSYNSPLHF. For the CDR3, the DNA is TGTGCCAGCACCACCGGTTCGGGGAGCTCCTATAATTCACCCCTCCACTTT.

The genes are TRBV19 and TRBJ1-2, with D maybe TRBD1 (5 bases). The CDR3 sequence is 15 residues long. Trimming removed 4 bases at V and 0 bases at J, with 12 bases between. Looked up from germline, CDR1 is LNHDA and CDR2 is SQIVND (reference sequence). In nucleotides, the CDR3 is TGTGCCAGTAGTACAACTTGGGACTCTAACTATGGCTACACCTTC. It codes for CASSTTWDSNYGYTF.

The rearrangement uses TRBV5-4 and TRBJ2-2, with TRBD2 matching 11 bases. The CDR3 has 15 residues. Losses at the gene ends were 2 bases for V and 7 bases for J; bases not matched to a gene: 4. Germline V gene data show CDR1 as SGHNT and CDR2 as YYREEE (reference sequence). The chain's CDR3 is CASSFASGRLGELFF. DNA of the CDR3: TGTGCCAGCAGCTTTGCTAGCGGGAGGCTCGGGGAGCTGTTTTTT.

The chain is built from TRBV6-5 and TRBJ1-1; D gene ambiguous. CDR1 and CDR2 from the germline V gene are MNHEY and SVGAGI. Trimming cost V 4 bases and J 1 base, with 10 bases left between them. The CDR3 runs 14 residues. This CDR3 reads CASSWLRENTEAFF. Here the CDR3 DNA reads TGTGCCAGCAGTTGGCTCCGGGAGAACACTGAAGCTTTCTTT.

The chain employs TRBV19 and TRBJ2-4; 11 bases fit TRBD1. The trim removed 6 bases at V and 3 bases at J, leaving 10 bases unmatched. CDR1 and CDR2 (germline): LNHDA, SQIVND (reference sequence). The CDR3 spans 17 residues. This CDR3 reads CASRRFPGQGDKNIQYF. The CDR3 DNA is TGTGCCAGTAGACGATTCCCGGGACAGGGGGACAAAAACATTCAGTACTTC. Drawing the rest from reference TRBV19 and TRBJ2-4, the complete variable domain is DGGITQSPKYLFRKEGQNVTLSCEQNLNHDAMYWYRQDPGQGLRLIYYSQIVNDFQKGDIAEGYSVSREKKESFPLTVTSAQKNPTAFYLCASRRFPGQGDKNIQYFGAGTRLSVL.